This T cell receptor (beta chain) was retrieved from a study of OX40 agonist ivuxolimab in advanced cancers. Study in general: Patients were infused with ivuxolimab every 2 weeks at 0.01 to 10 mg/kg.

The CDR3 has 12 amino acids. In germline, CDR1 is SNHLY, CDR2 FYNNEI. Between the trimmed V and J ends, which lost 2 bases and 6 bases, there was a span of 7 bases. Clones were read by immunoSEQ multiplex PCR, and TCRdb kept only the in-frame ones, dropping some. This sample has fewer than 100,000 clones, with 80% to 90% found just once. This clone was picked up one time. V usage is TRBV2 and J usage is TRBJ1-2; D remains ambiguous. The receptor's source is an adult with an advanced solid tumor such as melanoma, head and neck, liver or kidney cancer. The source material was CD4+ or CD8+ T cells sorted from blood, sampled in a trial of the OX40 agonist ivuxolimab. This CDR3 is CASSENGDGYTF. Here the CDR3 DNA reads TGTGCCAGCAGTGAAAATGGGGATGGCTACACCTTC.